The 30 T cell receptor beta chains in this list originate from one sample, sequenced in a study of cytomegalovirus exposure and HLA in healthy donors. PCR amplification relied on 60 Vbeta primers (plus 13 Jbeta primers). Measured with immunoSEQ multiplex PCR; TCRdb has only the in-frame clones, and not every one. The sample has 130,000 to 150,000 clones, about four fifths seen once; the top ten hold roughly 2.8%. Sequencing was carried out using PBMCs. These receptors originate from a male donor in good health and CMV-seronegative.

This clone was picked up one time. The chain combines TRBV13 with TRBJ2-1, with TRBD1 identical over 8 bases. Trimming took 8 bases from V and 7 from J; bases not matched to a gene: 19. The CDR3 spans 17 residues. Germline values: CDR1 PRHDT, CDR2 FYEKMQ (reference sequence). This chain's CDR3 is CASRRTGSNGLRNEQFF. The DNA of the CDR3 is TGTGCCAGCCGCCGGACAGGGTCAAACGGGCTTCGAAATGAGCAGTTCTTC. The whole variable domain, filled in from reference TRBV13 and TRBJ2-1, reads AAGVIQSPRHLIKEKRETATLKCYPIPRHDTVYWYQQGPGQDPQFLISFYEKMQSDKGSIPDRFSAQQFSDYHSELNMSSLELGDSALYFCASRRTGSNGLRNEQFFGPGTRLTVL.

V usage is TRBV16 and J usage is TRBJ1-1; TRBD1 agrees at 8 bases. Germline-derived CDR1 and CDR2 are KGHSY and FQNENV. The CDR3 contains 13 residues. V dropped 5 bases and J dropped 1; count of bases not matched to a gene: 0. The CDR3 loop is CASSDRGNTEAFF. The CDR3 DNA is TGTGCCAGCAGCGACAGGGGGAACACTGAAGCTTTCTTT.

The chain recombines TRBV5-6 with TRBJ2-2; tentative D call: TRBD2 (6 bases). Germline CDR1 SGHDT, CDR2 YYEEEE. The V end was cut by 6 bases, the J end by 4 bases, with 16 bases between. The CDR3 has 15 residues. In DNA, the CDR3 is TGTGCCAGCAACCAAATGGGCGGGGCCACCGGGGAGCTGTTTTTT. Protein sequence: CASNQMGGATGELFF. Variable domain in full (rest from reference TRBV5-6 and TRBJ2-2): DAGVTQSPTHLIKTRGQQVTLRCSPKSGHDTVSWYQQALGQGPQFIFQYYEEEERQRGNFPDRFSGHQFPNYSSELNVNALLLGDSALYLCASNQMGGATGELFFGEGSRLTVL.

J is TRBJ2-3 and V is TRBV7-6; 7 bases agree with TRBD2. CDR3 length: 16 amino acids. Germline trimming cut 2 bases from V and 2 bases from J; bases unmatched to any gene: 7. Germline V lookup: CDR1 SGHVS, CDR2 FNYEAQ. The DNA for the CDR3 is TGTGCCAGCAGCTTATTGGCTAGCGGAAACACAGATACGCAGTATTTT. Amino acids: CASSLLASGNTDTQYF.

The chain joins TRBV30 to TRBJ2-3, with D unresolved. The V end lost 1 base, the J end lost 5 bases, and 7 bases lay between the germline ends. The CDR3 is 12 amino acids. Germline-derived CDR1 and CDR2 are GTSNPN and SVGIG (reference sequence). The CDR3 sequence is CAWSATRDTQYF. The CDR3 DNA reads as TGTGCCTGGAGTGCGACAAGAGATACGCAGTATTTT.

The chain has TRBV7-2 and TRBJ1-1, with 7 bases identical to TRBD1. This CDR3 has 15 amino acids. Germline V gene sequence: CDR1 SGHTA, CDR2 FQGNSA. The junction had 12 bases not matched to a gene; V was cut back by 5 bases and J by 6 bases. The CDR3 nucleotides are TGTGCCAGCAGCCGGGGTAACAGGGGAGACGCTGAAGCTTTCTTT. Translation gives CASSRGNRGDAEAFF.

This clone was counted only a few times. The chain employs TRBV27 and TRBJ1-2, with D possibly being TRBD1 (5 bases). The ends were cut back, 0 bases at V and 4 bases at J, with 39 bases in the middle. CDR1 and CDR2 from the germline V gene are MNHEY and SMNVEV (reference sequence). This CDR3 region has 24 residues. The CDR3 bases are TGTGCCAGCAGTTTATCGGATGTACCCGGCCAAGGGTCATCGACCTCGGGGGTCGGCTATGGCTACACCTTC. This gives the protein CASSLSDVPGQGSSTSGVGYGYTF.

The chain combines TRBV19 with TRBJ2-1; D perhaps matches TRBD2 (5 bases). CDR1 and CDR2 from the germline V gene are LNHDA and SQIVND (reference sequence). This CDR3 has 13 residues. V dropped 4 bases and J dropped 4 bases, with 8 bases sitting between them. The CDR3 DNA reads TGTGCCAGTAGTACCGGACTTTACAATGAGCAGTTCTTC. It yields the protein CASSTGLYNEQFF.

The rearrangement uses TRBV6-5 and TRBJ2-1; 8 nucleotides match TRBD2. The CDR3 is 15 residues long. V gave up 6 bases and J gave up 8 bases; unmatched junction bases: 12. Germline CDR1 is MNHEY and CDR2 is SVGAGI. The CDR3, as DNA: TGTGCCAGCAGGCGCAATTTAGCGGGGACTTATGAGCAGTTCTTC. Encoded protein: CASRRNLAGTYEQFF.

This chain joins TRBV19 and TRBJ2-5; D remains ambiguous. The germline gives CDR1 LNHDA, CDR2 SQIVND (reference sequence). The CDR3 loop spans 12 amino acids. V was pared by 8 bases and J by 0 bases, with 7 bases between. Here the CDR3 reads CASSGHQETQYF. Written as DNA, the CDR3 is TGTGCCAGTTCAGGCCACCAAGAGACCCAGTACTTC.

This clone was counted once. J is TRBJ2-5 and V is TRBV4-2; D ambiguous. V gave up 0 bases and J gave up 5 bases, with 4 bases separating them. The CDR3 consists of 12 residues. In germline, CDR1 is LGHNA, CDR2 YNFKEQ. In nucleotides, the CDR3 is TGTGCCAGCAGCCAAGAAAGCGAGACCCAGTACTTC. It codes for CASSQESETQYF.

The CDR3 region is CASSAVVDTEAFF. In DNA form, the CDR3 reads TGTGCCAGCTCCGCCGTCGTAGACACTGAAGCTTTCTTT. This rearrangement joins TRBV18 to TRBJ1-1; D call uncertain. The germline V gene has CDR1 KGHSH and CDR2 LQKENI. The CDR3 covers 13 residues. Trimming shortened V by 6 bases and J by 3 bases, and 11 bases separated the two germline ends.

The genes are TRBV6-1 and TRBJ1-1; 11 nucleotides agree with TRBD1. The germline gives CDR1 MNHNS, CDR2 SASEGT. This CDR3 spans 15 amino acids. J lost 5 bases, V lost 4 bases, and 6 bases had no gene match. CDR3 amino acids: CASSVDRGRGTEAFF. CDR3 coding DNA: TGTGCCAGCAGTGTGGACAGGGGGCGGGGGACTGAAGCTTTCTTT.

The V gene is TRBV5-1, the J gene TRBJ2-3; possibly TRBD2 for D (6 bases). The CDR3 length is 15 residues. The V gene's germline CDR1 is SGHRS and CDR2 YFSETQ. V was clipped by 0 bases and J by 0 bases, with 8 bases between them. The CDR3 nucleotides read TGCGCCAGCAGCTTGGACGGGACTAGCACAGATACGCAGTATTTT. The encoded protein is CASSLDGTSTDTQYF.

The V gene is TRBV9, the J gene TRBJ2-3; 8 bases fit TRBD1. This CDR3 is 15 amino acids long. Germline V gene sequence: CDR1 SGDLS, CDR2 YYNGEE. V lost 4 bases, J lost 3 bases, and 7 bases stayed unmatched. The CDR3 region has the DNA TGTGCCAGCAGCTGGACAGGGTTAGTGACAGATACGCAGTATTTT. It translates to CASSWTGLVTDTQYF.

The CDR3: CAIQQANQPQHF. The CDR3 coding sequence is TGTGCCATCCAACAGGCAAATCAGCCCCAGCATTTT. The chain uses TRBV10-3 and TRBJ1-5; D is possibly TRBD1 (5 bases). CDR3 size: 12 residues. Germline CDR1 is ENHRY and CDR2 is SYGVKD. The V end was cut by 8 bases, the J end by 4 bases, with 9 bases between.

The rearrangement joins TRBV7-2 to TRBJ1-3, with TRBD1 identical over 10 bases. J lost 0 bases, V lost 3 bases, and 5 bases had no gene match. The CDR3 runs to 17 residues. Germline CDR1 reads SGHTA; CDR2 reads FQGNSA. This chain's CDR3 is CASSFGTGVNSGNTIYF. The CDR3 coding sequence is TGTGCCAGCAGCTTTGGGACAGGGGTCAACTCTGGAAACACCATATATTTT.

The chain links TRBV7-3 to TRBJ1-2, with TRBD1 as a possible D gene (5 bases). The CDR3 is made up of 14 amino acids. V was shortened by 6 bases and J by 8 bases, with 19 bases between the two germline ends. Germline V gene sequence: CDR1 SGHTA, CDR2 FQGTGA. Written as DNA, the CDR3 is TGTGCCAGCAGACGACGGGGGTCCTCGGAGGGCTACACCTTC. Amino acids: CASRRRGSSEGYTF.

V gene TRBV6-1 combines with J gene TRBJ2-7; 9 positions agree with TRBD1. The J segment lost 4 bases and the V segment lost 4 bases, leaving 11 bases of the junction unmatched. The CDR3 runs to 16 residues. The V gene's germline CDR1 is MNHNS and CDR2 SASEGT. CDR3: CASSATVQGAGYEQYF. The CDR3 DNA reads as TGTGCCAGCAGTGCTACCGTACAGGGGGCAGGGTACGAGCAGTACTTC.

The chain recombines TRBV2 with TRBJ2-1; the match to TRBD2 covers 8 bases. J gave up 3 bases and V 6 bases, and 7 bases lay outside the gene matches. The germline V gene encodes CDR1 SNHLY and CDR2 FYNNEI. CDR3 length: 15 amino acids. This chain's CDR3 is CASSWLSGGYNEQFF. For the CDR3, the DNA is TGTGCCAGCAGCTGGTTGAGCGGGGGCTACAATGAGCAGTTCTTC. Full variable domain (remainder filled in from reference TRBV2 and TRBJ2-1): EPEVTQTPSHQVTQMGQEVILRCVPISNHLYFYWYRQILGQKVEFLVSFYNNEISEKSEIFDDQFSVERPDGSNFTLKIRSTKLEDSAMYFCASSWLSGGYNEQFFGPGTRLTVL.

The gene calls are TRBV5-4 and TRBJ1-2; 9 bases are a match to TRBD1. Losses at the gene ends were 4 bases for V and 6 bases for J; bases not matched to a gene: 4. This CDR3 comprises 13 residues. Germline assignment: CDR1 SGHNT and CDR2 YYREEE (reference sequence). The CDR3 region has the DNA TGTGCCAGCAGCCGGGACAGGGTCGATGGCTACACCTTC. Translated: CASSRDRVDGYTF.

V is TRBV27 and J is TRBJ2-6, with a weak D call TRBD2 (5 bases). Germline values: CDR1 MNHEY, CDR2 SMNVEV (reference sequence). V was clipped by 7 bases and J by 1 base, with 14 bases between them. The CDR3 sequence is 16 residues long. CDR3 sequence (DNA): TGTGCCAGCACTCTAGAGGGTGTTTCTGGGGCCAACGTCCTGACTTTC. Translating gives CASTLEGVSGANVLTF.

The chain combines TRBV10-3 with TRBJ2-7; 7 nucleotides match TRBD2. CDR3 length: 16 residues. The germline gives CDR1 ENHRY, CDR2 SYGVKD. V was pared by 4 bases and J by 6 bases, with 15 bases of the junction left unmatched. The CDR3: CAISGHRGGGPCEQYF. The CDR3 DNA is TGTGCCATCAGTGGTCACCGAGGCGGGGGACCTTGCGAGCAGTACTTC.

This chain uses TRBV2 with TRBJ2-7; tentatively, D is TRBD1 (5 bases). Trimming shortened V by 8 bases and J by 2 bases, and 13 bases separated the two germline ends. The length of the CDR3 is 13 residues. The germline V gene has CDR1 SNHLY and CDR2 FYNNEI. The CDR3 coding sequence is TGTGCCAGCGAATCGGACAACCCCTACGAGCAGTACTTC. Its translation is CASESDNPYEQYF.

The chain recombines TRBV29-1 with TRBJ1-3, with D perhaps TRBD1 (6 bases). Trimming took 4 bases from V and 4 from J, leaving 11 bases between them. This CDR3 region has 13 residues. Germline CDR1 and CDR2: SQVTM and ANQGSEA. The CDR3 protein is CSVAAGVGNTIYF. The CDR3 bases are TGCAGCGTTGCGGCAGGGGTAGGAAACACCATATATTTT.

This clone was picked up a small number of times. The chain links TRBV30 to TRBJ1-5, with a tentative D call TRBD1 (6 bases). This CDR3 is built from 18 residues. Germline V gene sequence: CDR1 GTSNPN, CDR2 SVGIG (reference sequence). V lost 0 bases and J lost 2, with 20 bases in between. The CDR3 DNA reads as TGTGCCTGGAGTGTACCGGGGGGCGAAGAAATGCGCAATCAGCCCCAGCATTTT. This codes for CAWSVPGGEEMRNQPQHF.

The rearrangement links TRBV6-5 to TRBJ2-3; TRBD2 matches 13 bases. Germline CDR1 MNHEY, CDR2 SVGAGI. V lost 6 bases to trimming and J lost 4 bases; unmatched junction nucleotides: 4. The CDR3 loop spans 15 amino acids. The CDR3 reads CASSRGLAGADTQYF. The CDR3 DNA follows: TGTGCCAGCAGCCGAGGACTAGCGGGGGCAGATACGCAGTATTTT.

The chain couples TRBV5-1 to TRBJ2-7, with 8 bases fitting TRBD1. This CDR3 comprises 15 residues. Trimming cost V 0 bases and J 5 bases; bases outside gene matches: 7. Germline V CDR1 and CDR2: SGHRS, YFSETQ. CDR3 nucleotides: TGCGCCAGCAGCTTGGGGACAGGGTGGTTTGACGAGCAGTACTTC. The encoded protein is CASSLGTGWFDEQYF.

The CDR3 here is CASSLVPGGVSGANVLTF. For the CDR3, the DNA is TGTGCCAGCAGCTTAGTTCCAGGGGGCGTCTCTGGGGCCAACGTCCTGACTTTC. The chain joins TRBV7-9 to TRBJ2-6; 8 nucleotides line up with TRBD1. J lost 0 bases, V lost 1 base, and 5 bases had no gene match. The germline CDR1 and CDR2 sequences are SEHNR and FQNEAQ (reference sequence). This CDR3 is 18 amino acids long.

The rearrangement joins TRBV9 to TRBJ2-3, with D possibly matching TRBD2 (6 bases). CDR3 length: 15 amino acids. CDR1 and CDR2 from the germline V gene are SGDLS and YYNGEE. The ends were cut back, 0 bases at V and 6 bases at J, with 14 bases in the middle. The CDR3 DNA reads as TGTGCCAGCAGCGTAGCTCCGGCTGGGGGGGATACGCAGTATTTT. This sequence encodes CASSVAPAGGDTQYF.